What follows is one T cell receptor (beta chain) and its context. These data belong to a study of blood T cell repertoires in COVID-19. This CDR3 spans 14 amino acids. V was trimmed by 0 bases and J by 4 bases, leaving 9 bases between them. Germline-derived CDR1 and CDR2 are MGHRA and YSYEKL. Clones were sequenced by immunoSEQ multiplex PCR, and TCRdb holds only the in-frame ones, with some missing. The sample holds about 12,000 clones, roughly four fifths seen once. The chain recombines TRBV4-1 with TRBJ1-2; the D is unclear. This receptor was obtained from a woman in her sixties or seventies with acute or convalescent COVID-19. Sequenced material: peripheral blood. CDR3 sequence: CASSQDRSGYGYTF. CDR3 DNA: TGCGCCAGCAGCCAAGATAGGAGTGGCTATGGCTACACCTTC.